This record concerns one TCR beta chain sequence. Its specificity is unknown. This sample was taken from a study of CD8 T cells in ankylosing spondylitis. Germline values: CDR1 SQVTM, CDR2 ANQGSEA. This CDR3 region has 18 residues. V shed 0 bases, J shed 2 bases, and the junction held 6 bases outside the gene matches. Study results and caveats: The clones that were linked to disease were reported to be significantly enriched in matched synovial fluid samples from ankylosing spondylitis patients.

Using its own MiXCR run on the 5' RACE reads, TCRdb lists one record per CDR3 protein. Among more than 300,000 distinct CDR3 sequences listed, roughly 10% were seen once. The sample taken for sequencing was blood, either unsorted or a sorted T cell fraction (not recorded which). This chain uses TRBV29-1 with TRBJ2-6, with 11 bases lining up with TRBD1. The TCR sequence derives from a female donor with ankylosing spondylitis or in good health (not recorded which). CDR3 DNA: TGCAGCGTTGAAGAGTGGACAGGGGGCTTTCCTGGGGCCAACGTCCTGACTTTC. The encoded protein is CSVEEWTGGFPGANVLTF.